Listed below are T cell receptor beta chains from one sample, sequenced in a study of CD8 T cells in ankylosing spondylitis. Via MiXCR, TCRdb re-called the 5' RACE reads, giving one row per CDR3 protein. The sample yields 700,000 to 1,000,000 distinct CDR3 sequences, roughly 12% seen once. Sample: blood, either unsorted or a sorted T cell fraction (not recorded which). The receptors originated from a male donor with ankylosing spondylitis. The CDR3 runs from the conserved cysteine through the conserved F or W. The order of the fields is D gene, V gene, CDR3 length, clone size, J gene, CDR3 protein, CDR3 DNA. A D gene is named only where the DNA matches it firmly. The listing skips clone size in some rows; elsewhere it reads once, few, many or a size class.

TRBD1	TRBV7-2	12	.	TRBJ2-7	CASSLDRGIWYF	TGTGCCAGCAGCTTAGACAGGGGGATATGGTACTTC
TRBD2	TRBV29-1	18	many	TRBJ2-7	CSVESRGDKAWSSYEQYF	TGCAGCGTTGAATCCCGGGGGGATAAGGCATGGAGCTCCTACGAGCAGTACTTC
.	TRBV29-1	12	many	TRBJ2-2	CSVDGGSGELFF	TGCAGCGTTGATGGAGGGTCCGGGGAGCTGTTTTTT
.	TRBV7-2	14	.	TRBJ1-5	CASSLDAGARAQHF	TGTGCCAGCAGCTTAGATGCGGGGGCGCGGGCCCAGCATTTT
.	TRBV20-1	15	.	TRBJ1-1	CSARPLPGGYTEAFF	TGCAGTGCTAGACCCCTGCCGGGGGGGTACACTGAAGCTTTCTTT
.	TRBV4-3	16	.	TRBJ1-2	CASSRNILDGYYGYTF	TGCGCCAGCAGCCGCAATATTCTCGACGGATACTATGGCTACACCTTC
TRBD2	TRBV6-5	14	few	TRBJ2-5	CASSYGTSSQTQYF	TGTGCCAGCAGTTACGGGACTAGCTCTCAGACCCAGTACTTC
.	TRBV27	14	.	TRBJ1-6	CASSFGGLDSPLHF	TGTGCCAGCAGTTTCGGGGGGCTGGATTCACCCCTCCACTTT
.	TRBV20-1	14	few	TRBJ2-2	CGARDRRGTGELFF	TGCGGTGCTAGAGATCGGCGAGGCACCGGGGAGCTGTTTTTT
.	TRBV4-3	18	.	TRBJ1-1	CASSQALHYETGNTEAFF	TGCGCCAGCAGCCAAGCATTGCACTACGAAACGGGGAACACTGAAGCTTTCTTT
.	TRBV6-5	13	.	TRBJ1-1	CASTWGQGTEAFF	TGTGCCAGCACTTGGGGGCAGGGCACTGAAGCTTTCTTT
TRBD1	TRBV29-1	14	many	TRBJ2-3	CSVDRQGPTDTQYF	TGCAGCGTTGATAGACAGGGACCCACAGATACGCAGTATTTT
TRBD2	TRBV5-1	17	.	TRBJ2-1	CASSLGLHTSGGDEQFF	TGCGCCAGCAGCTTAGGTCTGCATACTAGCGGGGGAGATGAGCAGTTCTTC
.	TRBV7-2	14	many	TRBJ2-1	CASSWPREKNEQFF	TGTGCCAGCAGCTGGCCTAGGGAAAAGAATGAGCAGTTCTTC
.	TRBV20-1	13	few	TRBJ2-3	CSARGAGTYTQYF	TGCAGTGCTAGGGGCGCTGGAACCTATACGCAGTATTTT
.	TRBV6-1	15	few	TRBJ2-2	CASSNDPVNTGELFF	TGTGCCAGCAGTAATGACCCAGTGAACACCGGGGAGCTGTTTTTT
.	TRBV20-1	13	few	TRBJ2-3	CSARLGFTDTQYF	TGCAGTGCTAGGTTGGGGTTCACAGATACGCAGTATTTT
.	TRBV7-2	14	few	TRBJ2-5	CASKPGRLQETQYF	TGTGCCAGCAAACCAGGGCGCTTACAAGAGACCCAGTACTTC
.	TRBV20-1	14	.	TRBJ1-6	CSARKGSKDSPLHF	TGCAGTGCTAGAAAGGGGAGTAAGGATTCACCCCTCCACTTT
.	TRBV10-3	12	few	TRBJ1-2	CAMGDIHYGYTF	TGTGCCATGGGAGACATCCACTATGGCTACACCTTC
.	TRBV7-2	13	.	TRBJ1-5	CASSKGLNQPQHF	TGTGCCAGCAGCAAGGGACTCAATCAGCCCCAGCATTTT
.	TRBV18	14	few	TRBJ1-5	CASSPGSEDRPQHF	TGTGCCAGCTCACCAGGGTCCGAGGATAGGCCCCAGCATTTT
TRBD1	TRBV5-1	16	.	TRBJ1-6	CASSLERTGWNSPLHF	TGCGCCAGCAGCTTGGAGAGGACAGGGTGGAATTCACCCCTCCACTTT
.	TRBV14	13	.	TRBJ2-7	CASSRNIRGEQYF	TGTGCCAGCAGCCGAAACATCAGGGGCGAGCAGTACTTC
.	TRBV29-1	14	.	TRBJ2-1	CSVSPGLIYNEQFF	TGCAGCGTCAGCCCCGGACTCATCTACAATGAGCAGTTCTTC
TRBD1	TRBV11-2	14	.	TRBJ2-7	CASSMTGLAYEQYF	TGTGCCAGCAGCATGACAGGGTTGGCCTACGAGCAGTACTTC
.	TRBV5-1	12	many	TRBJ2-5	CASSLDEETQYF	TGCGCCAGCAGCTTGGACGAAGAGACCCAGTACTTC
.	TRBV5-1	15	once	TRBJ1-1	CASRFEVGRGTEAFF	TGCGCCAGCAGATTCGAGGTAGGGCGAGGCACTGAAGCTTTCTTT
TRBD1	TRBV10-3	15	few	TRBJ1-3	CAISETGGPGNTIYF	TGTGCCATCAGTGAGACAGGGGGACCTGGGAACACCATATATTTT
.	TRBV5-6	14	.	TRBJ1-1	CASGGGRGWTEAFF	TGTGCCAGCGGAGGGGGTAGAGGGTGGACTGAAGCTTTCTTT
.	TRBV20-1	15	.	TRBJ2-2	CSARDLRIGPGELFF	TGCAGTGCTAGAGATCTGAGAATAGGGCCCGGGGAGCTGTTTTTT
.	TRBV7-2	12	many	TRBJ1-6	CASSPGNSPLHF	TGTGCCAGCAGCCCGGGGAATTCACCCCTCCACTTT
.	TRBV28	12	.	TRBJ2-3	CASSTNMDTQYF	TGTGCCAGCAGTACCAATATGGATACGCAGTATTTT
TRBD1	TRBV28	18	.	TRBJ1-5	CASSLPTGGGKRNQPQHF	TGTGCCAGCAGTTTACCGACAGGGGGCGGTAAGCGCAATCAGCCCCAGCATTTT
TRBD1	TRBV15	18	.	TRBJ2-6	CATSRDPDRHSGANVLTF	TGTGCCACCAGCAGAGACCCGGACAGGCACTCTGGGGCCAACGTCCTGACTTTC
TRBD1	TRBV10-3	13	many	TRBJ1-1	CATGNRDRGRAFF	TGTGCCACTGGCAACCGGGACAGGGGCCGGGCTTTCTTT
.	TRBV29-1	12	.	TRBJ2-1	CSVVGEAVRWFF	TGCAGCGTTGTGGGGGAGGCCGTACGATGGTTCTTC
TRBD2	TRBV11-1	18	few	TRBJ2-5	CASSFPTTSGGHQETQYF	TGTGCCAGCAGCTTTCCTACCACTAGCGGGGGCCATCAAGAGACCCAGTACTTC
.	TRBV20-1	17	.	TRBJ2-1	CSARASGSMSSYNEQFF	TGCAGTGCTAGAGCCTCCGGGAGCATGAGCTCCTACAATGAGCAGTTCTTC
.	TRBV4-3	14	many	TRBJ1-2	CASSQDRDNYGYTF	TGCGCCAGCAGCCAAGATCGGGACAACTATGGCTACACCTTC
TRBD1	TRBV5-6	13	few	TRBJ1-2	CASSSDRVGGYTF	TGTGCCAGCAGCTCGGACAGGGTCGGTGGCTACACCTTC
.	TRBV18	11	few	TRBJ2-1	CASSRGRERFF	TGTGCCAGCTCGCGCGGGCGGGAACGGTTCTTC
.	TRBV5-1	15	.	TRBJ2-1	CASSLQGISYNEQFF	TGCGCCAGCAGCTTACAGGGTATTAGCTACAATGAGCAGTTCTTC
TRBD1	TRBV7-2	16	once	TRBJ2-2	CASRGPGQGSGGELFF	TGTGCCAGCAGGGGCCCGGGACAGGGCTCGGGAGGGGAGCTGTTTTTT
.	TRBV29-1	11	many	TRBJ2-1	CSVESSSTPFF	TGCAGCGTTGAGTCCTCGTCTACCCCGTTCTTC
.	TRBV29-1	12	.	TRBJ2-5	CSVRAVGETQYF	TGCAGCGTCCGCGCGGTGGGGGAGACCCAGTACTTC
TRBD2	TRBV5-1	16	many	TRBJ2-1	CASSLTSGSSYNEQFF	TGTGCCAGCAGCCTGACTAGCGGGAGCTCCTACAATGAGCAGTTCTTC
.	TRBV5-1	13	few	TRBJ2-3	CASSHPSTDTQYF	TGCGCCAGCAGCCACCCCTCCACAGATACGCAGTATTTT